This T cell receptor beta chain was sequenced for a study of T cell repertoires in cytomegalovirus infection. Findings of the study overall: Clonotypes of TCR beta that were HLA-C-restricted and CMV-specific dominated the ex vivo response.

CDR3 length: 14 amino acids. The ends were cut back, 4 bases at V and 7 bases at J, with 14 bases in the middle. Germline CDR1 MGHDK, CDR2 SYGVNS. TCRdb re-derived calls from the reads in MiXCR, one entry per CDR3 protein. The sample gives 600,000 to 800,000 distinct CDR3 sequences, roughly a quarter of which show up once; 6.5% to 10% is in the top ten. This clonotype was found a few times. Antigen: not known. The specimen sequenced was CD8+ T cells from PBMCs. The TCR sequence derives from a human donor in good health (CMV status not recorded). Some clones in this sample may be carry-over from other donors' samples. The V call is TRBV25-1, the J call TRBJ2-1; D not resolved. CDR3 DNA sequence: TGTGCCAGCAGTGCCCGCCCTATTTGGAATGAGCAGTTCTTC. It codes for CASSARPIWNEQFF.